This entry lists 14 T cell receptor beta chains sequenced from one sample in a study of CD8+CD57+ T cells in acquired aplastic anemia. For CDR3 and TCR beta VDJ profiling, genomic DNA was the template used. TCRdb ran MiXCR on the reads and lists one entry per CDR3 protein. This sample has about 190,000 distinct CDR3 sequences; approximately 49% occur once, and the top ten carry 15% to 20%. Material: sorted CD4+, CD8+, or CD8+CD57+ T cells (not recorded which) from PBMCs. The receptors here all came from a human donor in good health, serving as a control.

This clonotype was recorded many times. This chain links TRBV28 with TRBJ2-7; D is unresolved. This CDR3 contains 11 residues. V dropped 3 bases and J dropped 6 bases, with 6 bases sitting between them. Germline CDR1 and CDR2: MDHEN and SYDVKM. The CDR3 sequence is CASSFRSEQYF. The CDR3 coding sequence is TGTGCCAGCAGTTTTAGGAGCGAGCAGTACTTC.

This clonotype has at least ten counts. The gene calls are TRBV20-1 and TRBJ1-1; D not resolved. Trimming stripped 3 bases from V and 0 bases from J, with 8 bases between. There are 13 residues in the CDR3. The germline CDR1 and CDR2 sequences are DFQATT and SNEGSKA (reference sequence). CDR3 coding DNA: TGCAGTGCTAGCGAGGGAGTGAACACTGAAGCTTTCTTT. Its translation is CSASEGVNTEAFF.

This clonotype was observed at least ten times. The chain employs TRBV9 and TRBJ1-5; 9 bases are shared with TRBD1. The CDR3 consists of 16 residues. CDR1 and CDR2 (germline): SGDLS, YYNGEE. V lost 4 bases, J lost 2 bases, and 7 bases stayed unmatched. The CDR3 is CASSSGTGSGNQPQHF. The CDR3 region has the DNA TGTGCCAGCAGCTCCGGGACAGGGTCGGGCAATCAGCCCCAGCATTTT.

The genes are TRBV2 and TRBJ1-1; D possibly corresponds to TRBD1 (5 bases). This CDR3 is 17 amino acids long. Looked up from germline, CDR1 is SNHLY and CDR2 is FYNNEI. The V and J ends lost 4 bases and 6 bases respectively, with 24 bases between them. The CDR3 DNA follows: TGTGCCAGCAGTGCTGAGGGGTTCTGGTCGGTGGGCGCTGAAGCTTTCTTT. This translates into CASSAEGFWSVGAEAFF.

This clonotype was picked up many times. The chain has TRBV12-3 or TRBV12-4 and TRBJ2-5, with 8 bases that match TRBD1. This CDR3 contains 16 residues. V trimming: 2 bases; J trimming: 2 bases; junction bases outside the gene matches: 7. CDR3 DNA sequence: TGTGCCAGCAGTTTAAGAGGGACAGGTCCGCAAGAGACCCAGTACTTC. Encoded protein: CASSLRGTGPQETQYF.

This sequence joins TRBV12-3 or TRBV12-4 and TRBJ1-3; 9 positions match TRBD1. V shed 5 bases and J 3 bases; nucleotides not matched to a gene: 8. The CDR3 loop spans 16 amino acids. The CDR3 DNA reads TGTGCCAGCAGTGGTACGGGACAGGGAGATGGAAACACCATATATTTT. Its protein product is CASSGTGQGDGNTIYF.

This clonotype was recorded at least ten times. The gene calls are TRBV7-2 and TRBJ1-2, with TRBD1 identical over 8 bases. The V segment lost 5 bases and the J segment 4 bases; nucleotides outside the gene matches: 6. The CDR3 spans 14 residues. CDR1 is SGHTA and CDR2 is FQGNSA in the germline V gene. DNA for the CDR3: TGTGCCAGCAGCGCCGGGACAGGTTTCTATGGCTACACCTTC. It encodes CASSAGTGFYGYTF. Variable domain in full (rest from reference TRBV7-2 and TRBJ1-2): GAGVSQSPSNKVTEKGKDVELRCDPISGHTALYWYRQSLGQGLEFLIYFQGNSAPDKSGLPSDRFSAERTGGSVSTLTIQRTQQEDSAVYLCASSAGTGFYGYTFGSGTRLTVV.

This clonotype was recorded many times. The chain uses TRBV5-8 and TRBJ1-1; D perhaps matches TRBD1 (5 bases). The CDR3 has 14 amino acids. Trimming left V 5 bases short and J 1 base short, with 12 bases between. The germline V gene has CDR1 SGHTS and CDR2 YDEGEE. CDR3 in amino acids: CASRTGAGNTEAFF. The CDR3 bases are TGTGCCAGCAGAACTGGGGCAGGGAACACTGAAGCTTTCTTT.

The rearrangement joins TRBV4-3 to TRBJ1-2; D gene unclear. This CDR3 has 13 residues. Germline CDR1 reads LGHNA; CDR2 reads YSLEER. V shed 0 bases and J shed 1 base, with 3 bases lying between them. CDR3 amino acids: CASSQEDNYGYTF. The CDR3 nucleotides read TGCGCCAGCAGCCAAGAGGATAACTATGGCTACACCTTC.

The sample holds one count of this clonotype. The J gene is TRBJ1-4, the V gene TRBV19, with D tentatively TRBD1 (6 bases). V gave up 6 bases and J gave up 7 bases, with 21 bases separating them. Germline CDR1 is LNHDA and CDR2 is SQIVND (reference sequence). The CDR3 covers 16 residues. DNA of the CDR3: TGTGCCAGTAGAACGCACAGGGACACCTTTTCTGAAAAACTGTTTTTT. Translation: CASRTHRDTFSEKLFF.

This clonotype was detected ten times or more. The genes are TRBV7-2 and TRBJ1-6; no clear D gene. This CDR3 spans 15 amino acids. Trimming pared 1 base from V and 6 bases from J, leaving 10 bases between. Germline V lookup: CDR1 SGHTA, CDR2 FQGNSA. The CDR3 loop is CASSLVGSLNSPLHF. DNA for the CDR3: TGTGCCAGCAGCTTAGTTGGCAGCCTTAATTCACCCCTCCACTTT.

This clonotype was seen many times. The chain links TRBV7-2 to TRBJ2-7, with 15 positions matching TRBD2. CDR1 and CDR2 from the germline V gene are SGHTA and FQGNSA. Germline trimming cut 2 bases from V and 6 bases from J; bases unmatched to any gene: 8. This CDR3 region has 17 residues. CDR3 sequence (DNA): TGTGCCAGCAGCTTAAAAGGACTAGCGGGGGGGCGTGGCGAGCAGTACTTC. The encoded protein is CASSLKGLAGGRGEQYF.

This chain uses TRBV5-1 with TRBJ1-4; TRBD1 aligns across 8 bases. The CDR3 spans 16 residues. CDR1 is SGHRS and CDR2 is YFSETQ in the germline V gene. With V trimmed by 4 bases and J by 2 bases, 7 bases remained unmatched. The CDR3 DNA follows: TGCGCCAGCAGCATGGGACAGGCCCCTACTAATGAAAAACTGTTTTTT. Encoded protein: CASSMGQAPTNEKLFF.

This clonotype was seen more than once but under ten times. A much larger clone differs from this one at a single base, so this may be a read error. This chain connects TRBV11-2 to TRBJ2-7; D is unresolved. The V gene lost 0 bases and the J gene lost 3 bases, with 9 bases spanning the gap. The CDR3 length is 14 residues. The germline V gene encodes CDR1 SGHAT and CDR2 FQNNGV. CDR3 nucleotides: TGTGCCAGCAGCTTAGACGTCCGCGGCTACGAGCAGTACTTC. It encodes CASSLDVRGYEQYF.